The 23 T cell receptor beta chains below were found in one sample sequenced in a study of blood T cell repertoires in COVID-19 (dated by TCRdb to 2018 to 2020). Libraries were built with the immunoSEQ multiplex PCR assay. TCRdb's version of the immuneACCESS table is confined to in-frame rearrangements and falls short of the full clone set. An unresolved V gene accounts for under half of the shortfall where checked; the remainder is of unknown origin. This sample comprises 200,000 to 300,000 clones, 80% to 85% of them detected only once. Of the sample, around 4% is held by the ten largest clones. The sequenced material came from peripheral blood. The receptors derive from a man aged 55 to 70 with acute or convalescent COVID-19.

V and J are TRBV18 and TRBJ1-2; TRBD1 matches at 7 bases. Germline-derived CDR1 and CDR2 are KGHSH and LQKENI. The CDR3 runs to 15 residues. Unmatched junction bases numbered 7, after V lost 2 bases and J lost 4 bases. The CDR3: CASSPGQAGGYGYTF. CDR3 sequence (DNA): TGTGCCAGCTCACCAGGACAGGCCGGCGGCTATGGCTACACCTTC. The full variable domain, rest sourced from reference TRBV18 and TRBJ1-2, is NAGVMQNPRHLVRRRGQEARLRCSPMKGHSHVYWYRQLPEEGLKFMVYLQKENIIDESGMPKERFSAEFPKEGPSILRIQQVVRGDSAAYFCASSPGQAGGYGYTFGSGTRLTVV.

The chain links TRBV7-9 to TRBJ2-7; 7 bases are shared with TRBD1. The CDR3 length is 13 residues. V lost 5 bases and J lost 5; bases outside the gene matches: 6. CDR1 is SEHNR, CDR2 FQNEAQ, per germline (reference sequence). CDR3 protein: CASSATGQDEQYF. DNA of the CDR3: TGTGCCAGCAGCGCAACCGGACAGGACGAGCAGTACTTC.

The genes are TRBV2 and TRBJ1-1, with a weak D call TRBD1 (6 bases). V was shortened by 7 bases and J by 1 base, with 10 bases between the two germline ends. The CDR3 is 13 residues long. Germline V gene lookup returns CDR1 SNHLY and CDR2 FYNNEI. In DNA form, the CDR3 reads TGTGCCAGCAAGGGGGGGTGGAACACTGAAGCTTTCTTT. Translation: CASKGGWNTEAFF.

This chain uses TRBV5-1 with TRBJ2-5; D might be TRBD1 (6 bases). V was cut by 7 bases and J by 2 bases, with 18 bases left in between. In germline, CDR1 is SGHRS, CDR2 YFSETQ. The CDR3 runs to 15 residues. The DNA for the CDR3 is TGCGCCAGCGACCTTGTTGGACAGCAACAAGAGACCCAGTACTTC. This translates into CASDLVGQQQETQYF.

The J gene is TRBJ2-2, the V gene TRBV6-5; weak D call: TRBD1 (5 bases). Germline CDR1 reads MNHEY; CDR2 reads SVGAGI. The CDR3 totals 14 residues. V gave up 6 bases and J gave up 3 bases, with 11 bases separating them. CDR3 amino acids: CASRQDTDTGELFF. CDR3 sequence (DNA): TGTGCCAGCAGACAGGACACAGACACCGGGGAGCTGTTTTTT.

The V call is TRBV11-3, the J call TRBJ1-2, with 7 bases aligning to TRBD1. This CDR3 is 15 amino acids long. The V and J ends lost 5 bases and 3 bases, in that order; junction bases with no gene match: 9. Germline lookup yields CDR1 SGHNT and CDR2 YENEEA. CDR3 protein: CASSGGVDRDYGYTF. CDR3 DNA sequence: TGTGCCAGCAGCGGGGGCGTCGACAGGGACTATGGCTACACCTTC.

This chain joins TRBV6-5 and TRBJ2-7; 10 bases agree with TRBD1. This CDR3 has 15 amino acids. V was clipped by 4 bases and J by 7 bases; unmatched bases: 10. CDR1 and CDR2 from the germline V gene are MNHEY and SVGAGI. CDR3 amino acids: CASSSRDRGYVEQYF. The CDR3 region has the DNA TGTGCCAGCAGTTCCAGGGACAGGGGCTACGTTGAGCAGTACTTC.

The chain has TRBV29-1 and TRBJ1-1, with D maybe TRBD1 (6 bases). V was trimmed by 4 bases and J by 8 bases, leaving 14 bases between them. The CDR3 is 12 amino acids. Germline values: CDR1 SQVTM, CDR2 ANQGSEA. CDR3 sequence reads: CSVVRGSGEAFF. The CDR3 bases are TGCAGCGTTGTGAGGGGGTCGGGGGAAGCTTTCTTT. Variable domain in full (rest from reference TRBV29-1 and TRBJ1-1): SAVISQKPSRDICQRGTSLTIQCQVDSQVTMMFWYRQQPGQSLTLIATANQGSEATYESGFVIDKFPISRPNLTFSTLTVSNMSPEDSSIYLCSVVRGSGEAFFGQGTRLTVV.

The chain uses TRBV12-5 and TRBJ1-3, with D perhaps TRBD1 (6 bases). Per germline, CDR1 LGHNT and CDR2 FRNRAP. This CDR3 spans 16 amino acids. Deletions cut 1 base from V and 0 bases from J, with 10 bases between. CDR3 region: CASGLGQGNSGNTIYF. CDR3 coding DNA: TGTGCTAGTGGTTTGGGGCAGGGGAACTCTGGAAACACCATATATTTT.

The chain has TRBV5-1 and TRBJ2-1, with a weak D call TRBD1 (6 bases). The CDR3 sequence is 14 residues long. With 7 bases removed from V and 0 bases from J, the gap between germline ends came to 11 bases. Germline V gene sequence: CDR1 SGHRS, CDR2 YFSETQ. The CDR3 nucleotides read TGCGCCAGCTCGACGGACAGCTCCTACAATGAGCAGTTCTTC. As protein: CASSTDSSYNEQFF. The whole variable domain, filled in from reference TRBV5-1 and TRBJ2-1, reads KAGVTQTPRYLIKTRGQQVTLSCSPISGHRSVSWYQQTPGQGLQFLFEYFSETQRNKGNFPGRFSGRQFSNSRSEMNVSTLELGDSALYLCASSTDSSYNEQFFGPGTRLTVL.

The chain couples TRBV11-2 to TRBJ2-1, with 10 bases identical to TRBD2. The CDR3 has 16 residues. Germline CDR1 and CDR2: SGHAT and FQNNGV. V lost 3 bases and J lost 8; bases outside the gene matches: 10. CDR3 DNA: TGTGCCAGCAGCTTTCGACCTAGCGGGGGCGGGGATGAGCAGTTCTTC. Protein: CASSFRPSGGGDEQFF.

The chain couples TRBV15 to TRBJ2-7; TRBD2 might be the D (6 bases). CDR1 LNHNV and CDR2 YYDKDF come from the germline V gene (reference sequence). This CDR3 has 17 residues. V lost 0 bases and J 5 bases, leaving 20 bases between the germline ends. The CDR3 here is CATSRDNEERELNEQYF. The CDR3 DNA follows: TGTGCCACCAGCAGAGATAACGAAGAACGGGAGTTAAACGAGCAGTACTTC.

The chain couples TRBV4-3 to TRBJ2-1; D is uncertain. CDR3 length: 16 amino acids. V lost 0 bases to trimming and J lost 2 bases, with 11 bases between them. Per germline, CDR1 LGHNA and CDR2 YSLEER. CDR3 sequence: CASSQENTATYNEQFF. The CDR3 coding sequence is TGCGCCAGCAGCCAAGAGAACACCGCAACCTACAATGAGCAGTTCTTC.

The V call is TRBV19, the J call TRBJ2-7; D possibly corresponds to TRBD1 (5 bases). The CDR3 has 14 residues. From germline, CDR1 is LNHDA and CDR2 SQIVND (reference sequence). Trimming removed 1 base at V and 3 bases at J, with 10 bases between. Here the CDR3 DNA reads TGTGCCAGTAGTATAGGGGGCAGCTACTACGAGCAGTACTTC. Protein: CASSIGGSYYEQYF.

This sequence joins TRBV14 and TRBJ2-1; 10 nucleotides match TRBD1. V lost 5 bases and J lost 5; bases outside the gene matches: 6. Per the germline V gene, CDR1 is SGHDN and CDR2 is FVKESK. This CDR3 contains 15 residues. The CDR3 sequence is CASSETGQGNNEQFF. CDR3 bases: TGTGCCAGCAGCGAAACGGGACAGGGGAACAATGAGCAGTTCTTC.

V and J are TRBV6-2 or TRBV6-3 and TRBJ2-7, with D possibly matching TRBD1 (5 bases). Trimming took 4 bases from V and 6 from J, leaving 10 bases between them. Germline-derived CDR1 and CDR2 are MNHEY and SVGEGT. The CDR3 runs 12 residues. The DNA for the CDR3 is TGTGCCAGCAGTTCTAGGGGTTTCGAGCAGTACTTC. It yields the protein CASSSRGFEQYF.

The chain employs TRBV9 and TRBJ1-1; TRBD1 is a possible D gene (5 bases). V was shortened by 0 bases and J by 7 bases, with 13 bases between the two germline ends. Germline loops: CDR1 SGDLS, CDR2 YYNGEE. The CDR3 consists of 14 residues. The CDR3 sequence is CASSVGAGFHEAFF. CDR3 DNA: TGTGCCAGCAGCGTAGGTGCAGGGTTCCATGAAGCTTTCTTT.

CDR3 sequence: CASCIGGGPVSEQFF. CDR3 bases: TGTGCCAGCTGTATAGGGGGAGGGCCGGTGAGTGAGCAGTTCTTC. This chain joins TRBV6-5 and TRBJ2-1; a possible D gene is TRBD2 (7 bases). From germline, CDR1 is MNHEY and CDR2 SVGAGI. This CDR3 is built from 15 residues. V was cut by 8 bases and J by 9 bases, with 23 bases left in between.

This CDR3 reads CASSSIQVPYGYTF. The CDR3, as DNA: TGTGCCAGCAGTTCTATACAGGTTCCCTATGGCTACACCTTC. The gene calls are TRBV6-5 and TRBJ1-2, with a weak D call TRBD1 (5 bases). This CDR3 is built from 14 residues. The V end lost 4 bases, the J end lost 4 bases, and 13 bases lay between the germline ends. The germline V gene has CDR1 MNHEY and CDR2 SVGAGI.

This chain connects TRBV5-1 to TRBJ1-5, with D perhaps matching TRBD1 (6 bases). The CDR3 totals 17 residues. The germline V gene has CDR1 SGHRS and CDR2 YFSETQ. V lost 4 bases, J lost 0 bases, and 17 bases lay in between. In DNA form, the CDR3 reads TGCGCCAGCAGCCCCTCGACAGGACCCTATAGCAATCAGCCCCAGCATTTT. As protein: CASSPSTGPYSNQPQHF. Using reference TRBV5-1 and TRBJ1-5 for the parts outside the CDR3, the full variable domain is KAGVTQTPRYLIKTRGQQVTLSCSPISGHRSVSWYQQTPGQGLQFLFEYFSETQRNKGNFPGRFSGRQFSNSRSEMNVSTLELGDSALYLCASSPSTGPYSNQPQHFGDGTRLSIL.

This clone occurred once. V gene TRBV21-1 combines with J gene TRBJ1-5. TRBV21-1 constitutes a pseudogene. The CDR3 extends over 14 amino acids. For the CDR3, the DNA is TGTGCCAGCAGCAAGGGGGGTTCCAATCAGCCCCAGCATTTT. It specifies CASSKGGSNQPQHF.

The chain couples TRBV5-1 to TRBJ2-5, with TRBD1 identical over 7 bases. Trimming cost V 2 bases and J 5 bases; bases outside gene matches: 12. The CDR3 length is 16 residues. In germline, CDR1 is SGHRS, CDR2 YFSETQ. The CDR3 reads CASSFGRGRGYETQYF. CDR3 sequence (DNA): TGCGCCAGCAGCTTTGGTAGGGGCAGGGGGTACGAGACCCAGTACTTC. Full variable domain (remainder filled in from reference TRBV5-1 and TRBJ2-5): KAGVTQTPRYLIKTRGQQVTLSCSPISGHRSVSWYQQTPGQGLQFLFEYFSETQRNKGNFPGRFSGRQFSNSRSEMNVSTLELGDSALYLCASSFGRGRGYETQYFGPGTRLLVL.

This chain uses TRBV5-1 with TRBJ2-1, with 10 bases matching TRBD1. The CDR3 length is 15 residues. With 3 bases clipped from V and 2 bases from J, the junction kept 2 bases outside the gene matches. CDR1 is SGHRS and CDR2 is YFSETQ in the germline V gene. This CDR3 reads CASSSTGGPYNEQFF. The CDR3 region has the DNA TGCGCCAGCAGCTCGACAGGGGGCCCCTACAATGAGCAGTTCTTC.